Detailed here is one T cell receptor (beta chain). Its antigen is still unknown. One entry per CDR3 protein results from TCRdb running MiXCR on the reads. The sample holds fewer than 550,000 distinct CDR3 sequences; approximately 30% are singletons and the top ten take roughly an eighth. The CDR3 is 16 amino acids. Looked up from germline, CDR1 is SGHVS and CDR2 is FQNEAQ. Unmatched junction bases numbered 6, after V lost 3 bases and J lost 6 bases. This sample is part of a study of T cell repertoires in cytomegalovirus infection. Study-level background: A matching HLA type, together with CMV infection, was signaled by public TCR beta signatures. General observations from the study: Across the ex vivo response, the dominant clonotypes were HLA-C-restricted CMV-specific TCR beta clonotypes. The study identified carriers of CMV plus the relevant HLA from cumulative public TCR beta family frequency.

This receptor was identified in a human donor in good health (CMV status not recorded). Some clones in this sample may be carry-over from other donors' samples. The V gene is TRBV7-8, the J gene TRBJ2-1; TRBD2 matches 12 bases. The sample consisted of PBMCs. The CDR3 spells CASSFRTSGVGNEQFF. The CDR3 nucleotides are TGTGCCAGCAGCTTCCGGACTAGCGGGGTAGGCAATGAGCAGTTCTTC. The full variable domain, rest sourced from reference TRBV7-8 and TRBJ2-1, is GAGVSQSPRYKVAKRGQDVALRCDPISGHVSLFWYQQALGQGPEFLTYFQNEAQLDKSGLPSDRFFAERPEGSVSTLKIQRTQQEDSAVYLCASSFRTSGVGNEQFFGPGTRLTVL.